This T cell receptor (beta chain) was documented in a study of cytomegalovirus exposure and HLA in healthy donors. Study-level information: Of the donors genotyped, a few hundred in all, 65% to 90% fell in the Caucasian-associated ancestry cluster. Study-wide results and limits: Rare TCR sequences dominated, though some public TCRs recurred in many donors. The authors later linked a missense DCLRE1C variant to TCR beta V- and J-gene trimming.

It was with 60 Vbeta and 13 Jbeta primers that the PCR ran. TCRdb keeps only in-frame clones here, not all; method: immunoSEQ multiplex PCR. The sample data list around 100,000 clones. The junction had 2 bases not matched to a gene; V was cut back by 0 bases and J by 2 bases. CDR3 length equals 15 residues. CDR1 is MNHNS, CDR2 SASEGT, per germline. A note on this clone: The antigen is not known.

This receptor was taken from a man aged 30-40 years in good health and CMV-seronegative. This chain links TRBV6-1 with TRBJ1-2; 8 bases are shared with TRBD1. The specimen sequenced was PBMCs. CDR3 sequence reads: CASSEAPGGNYGYTF. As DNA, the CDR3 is TGTGCCAGCAGTGAAGCCCCAGGGGGCAACTATGGCTACACCTTC.